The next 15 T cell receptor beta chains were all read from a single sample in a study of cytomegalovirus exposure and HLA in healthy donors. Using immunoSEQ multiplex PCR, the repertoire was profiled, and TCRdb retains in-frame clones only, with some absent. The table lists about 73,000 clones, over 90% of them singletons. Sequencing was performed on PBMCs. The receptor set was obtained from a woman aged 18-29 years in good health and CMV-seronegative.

CDR3 in amino acids: CASSLGQGAVTIYF. Written as DNA, the CDR3 is TGTGCCAGCAGCCTGGGACAGGGGGCTGTCACCATATATTTT. V usage is TRBV9 and J usage is TRBJ1-3, with 12 bases identical to TRBD1. V trimming: 4 bases; J trimming: 9 bases; junction bases outside the gene matches: 5. Germline loops: CDR1 SGDLS, CDR2 YYNGEE. This CDR3 comprises 14 residues.

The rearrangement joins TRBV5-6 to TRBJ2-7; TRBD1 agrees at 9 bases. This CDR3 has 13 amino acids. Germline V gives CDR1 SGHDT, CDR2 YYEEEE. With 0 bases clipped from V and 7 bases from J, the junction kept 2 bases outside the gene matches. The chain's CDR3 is CASSLAGTGEQYF. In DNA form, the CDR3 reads TGTGCCAGCAGCTTGGCCGGGACAGGGGAGCAGTACTTC.

The DNA for the CDR3 is TGTGCCAGCAGTTATCCACCGAGTAGCGGGAGGGCCAAAGATACGCAGTATTTT. Protein: CASSYPPSSGRAKDTQYF. V usage is TRBV28 and J usage is TRBJ2-3, with 11 bases matching TRBD2. CDR3 length: 18 amino acids. The germline V gene has CDR1 MDHEN and CDR2 SYDVKM. The junction had 14 bases not matched to a gene; V was cut back by 4 bases and J by 5 bases.

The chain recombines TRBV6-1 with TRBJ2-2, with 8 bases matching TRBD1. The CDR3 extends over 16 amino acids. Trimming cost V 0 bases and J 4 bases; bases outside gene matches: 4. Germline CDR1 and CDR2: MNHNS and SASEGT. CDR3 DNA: TGTGCCAGCAGTGAAGCGGCAGGGGGCGGCACCGGGGAGCTGTTTTTT. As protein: CASSEAAGGGTGELFF.

The CDR3 nucleotides are TGTGCCAGCAGCGCAGGACTAGTAGCGCAGTATTTT. Translating it yields CASSAGLVAQYF. The chain joins TRBV7-9 to TRBJ2-3; 7 bases match TRBD2. Trimming cost V 5 bases and J 10 bases; bases outside gene matches: 6. From germline, CDR1 is SEHNR and CDR2 FQNEAQ (reference sequence). This CDR3 has 12 residues.

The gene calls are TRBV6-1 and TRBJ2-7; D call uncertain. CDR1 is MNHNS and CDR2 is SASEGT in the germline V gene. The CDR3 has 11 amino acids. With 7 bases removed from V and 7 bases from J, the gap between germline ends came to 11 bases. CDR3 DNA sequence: TGTGCCAGCACCCAGGCCCGGGAGCAGTACTTC. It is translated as CASTQAREQYF.

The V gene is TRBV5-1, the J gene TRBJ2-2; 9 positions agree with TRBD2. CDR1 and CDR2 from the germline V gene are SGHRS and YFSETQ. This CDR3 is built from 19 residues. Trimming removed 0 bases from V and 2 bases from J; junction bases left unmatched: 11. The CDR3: CASSLASSSGEVNTGELFF. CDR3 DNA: TGCGCCAGCAGCTTGGCCTCGTCTAGCGGGGAGGTCAACACCGGGGAGCTGTTTTTT.

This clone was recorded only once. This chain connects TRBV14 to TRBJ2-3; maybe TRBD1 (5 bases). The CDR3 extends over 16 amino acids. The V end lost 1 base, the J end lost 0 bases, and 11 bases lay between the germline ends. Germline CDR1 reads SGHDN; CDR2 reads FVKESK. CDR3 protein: CASSQGYRRSTDTQYF. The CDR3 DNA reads TGTGCCAGCAGCCAAGGATACAGGCGAAGCACAGATACGCAGTATTTT.

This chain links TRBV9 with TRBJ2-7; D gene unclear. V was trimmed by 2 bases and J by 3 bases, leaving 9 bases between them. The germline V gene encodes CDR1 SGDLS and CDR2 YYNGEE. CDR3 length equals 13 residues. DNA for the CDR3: TGTGCCAGCAGCGTTTCAGGAAACTACGAGCAGTACTTC. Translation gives CASSVSGNYEQYF.

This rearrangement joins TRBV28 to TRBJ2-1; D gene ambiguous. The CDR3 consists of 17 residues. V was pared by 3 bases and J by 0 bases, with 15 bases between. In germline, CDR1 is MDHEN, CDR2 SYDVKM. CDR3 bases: TGTGCCAGCAGTTTCTCCCTGGGCGTGATCTCCTACAATGAGCAGTTCTTC. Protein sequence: CASSFSLGVISYNEQFF.

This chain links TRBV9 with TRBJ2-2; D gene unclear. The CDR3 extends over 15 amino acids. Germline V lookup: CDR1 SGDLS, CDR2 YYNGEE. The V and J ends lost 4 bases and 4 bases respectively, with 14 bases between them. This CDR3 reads CASSPYLDSTGELFF. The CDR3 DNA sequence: TGTGCCAGCAGCCCTTATCTCGATAGCACCGGGGAGCTGTTTTTT.

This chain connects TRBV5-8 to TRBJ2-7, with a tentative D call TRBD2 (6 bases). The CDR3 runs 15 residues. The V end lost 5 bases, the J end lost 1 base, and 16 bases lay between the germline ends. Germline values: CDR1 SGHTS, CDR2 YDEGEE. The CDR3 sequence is CASSLGTHGSYEQYF. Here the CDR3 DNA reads TGTGCCAGCAGTCTCGGGACTCACGGGTCCTACGAGCAGTACTTC. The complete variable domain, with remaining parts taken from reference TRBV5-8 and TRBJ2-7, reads EAGVTQSPTHLIKTRGQQATLRCSPISGHTSVYWYQQALGLGLQFLLWYDEGEERNRGNFPPRFSGRQFPNYSSELNVNALELEDSALYLCASSLGTHGSYEQYFGPGTRLTVT.

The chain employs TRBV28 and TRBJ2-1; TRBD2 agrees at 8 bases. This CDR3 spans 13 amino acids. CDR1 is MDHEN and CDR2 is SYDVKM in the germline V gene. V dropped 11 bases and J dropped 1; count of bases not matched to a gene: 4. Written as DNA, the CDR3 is TGTGCCGGTAGCGGGGCATCCTACAATGAGCAGTTCTTC. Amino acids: CAGSGASYNEQFF.

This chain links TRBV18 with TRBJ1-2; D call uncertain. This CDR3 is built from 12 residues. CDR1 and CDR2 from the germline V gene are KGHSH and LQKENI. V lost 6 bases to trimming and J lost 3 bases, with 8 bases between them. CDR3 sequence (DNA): TGTGCCAGCTCCCCCACGGACTATGGCTACACCTTC. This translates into CASSPTDYGYTF.

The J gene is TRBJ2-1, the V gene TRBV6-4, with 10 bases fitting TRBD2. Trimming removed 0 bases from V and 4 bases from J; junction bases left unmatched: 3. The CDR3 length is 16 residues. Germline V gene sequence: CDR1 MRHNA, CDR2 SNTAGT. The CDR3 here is CASSDSQRGGYNEQFF. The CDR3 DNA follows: TGTGCCAGCAGTGACTCCCAGCGGGGGGGGTACAATGAGCAGTTCTTC.